Sequencing of this T cell receptor beta chain was carried out in a study of shared clonotypes between healthy human individuals. V shed 3 bases and J shed 4 bases, with 9 bases lying between them. CDR3 size: 13 residues. CDR1 and CDR2 from the germline V gene are LNHDA and SQIVND (reference sequence). It was 150 to 200 ng DNA, 28,000 or so T cell genomes, that sorted-subset replicate PCRs used. Clones were read by immunoSEQ multiplex PCR, and TCRdb kept only the in-frame ones, dropping some. The sample lists approximately 640,000 clones, around 72% occurring once. Findings and caveats of the study: An expected dependence of interdonor clonotype sharing on sequencing depth was noted.

Details on this clone: Its antigen remains unidentified.

The sequenced sample consisted of memory CD4+ T cells sorted from blood. Subset given: CD45RA-negative fraction. J is TRBJ2-5 and V is TRBV19; D might be TRBD1 (5 bases). The sequence derives from a woman between 25 and 40 years old in good health. The CDR3 DNA follows: TGTGCCAGTAGTATCAGGGTAGGAGAGACCCAGTACTTC. Its translation: CASSIRVGETQYF.